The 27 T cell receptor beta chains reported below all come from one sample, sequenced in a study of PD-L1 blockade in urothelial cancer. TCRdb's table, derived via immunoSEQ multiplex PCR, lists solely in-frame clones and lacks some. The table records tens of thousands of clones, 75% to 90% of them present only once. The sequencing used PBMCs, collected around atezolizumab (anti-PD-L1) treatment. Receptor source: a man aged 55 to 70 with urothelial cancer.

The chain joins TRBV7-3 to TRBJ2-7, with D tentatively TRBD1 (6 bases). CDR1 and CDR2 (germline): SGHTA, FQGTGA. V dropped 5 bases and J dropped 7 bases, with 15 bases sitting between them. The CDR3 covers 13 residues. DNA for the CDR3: TGTGCCAGCAGCATTGACTACCAGGGGGAGCAGTACTTC. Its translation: CASSIDYQGEQYF.

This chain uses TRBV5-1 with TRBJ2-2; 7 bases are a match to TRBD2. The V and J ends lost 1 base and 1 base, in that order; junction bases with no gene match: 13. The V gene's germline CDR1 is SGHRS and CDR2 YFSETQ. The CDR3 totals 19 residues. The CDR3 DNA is TGCGCCAGCAGCTTGCCCACCGCCGCGGGAGCGGGGAACACCGGGGAGCTGTTTTTT. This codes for CASSLPTAAGAGNTGELFF.

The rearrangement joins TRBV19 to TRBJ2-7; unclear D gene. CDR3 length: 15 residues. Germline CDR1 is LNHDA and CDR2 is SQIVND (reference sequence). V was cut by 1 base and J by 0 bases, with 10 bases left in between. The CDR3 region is CASSIAPTTSYEQYF. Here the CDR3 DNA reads TGTGCCAGTAGTATAGCTCCCACAACCTCCTACGAGCAGTACTTC.

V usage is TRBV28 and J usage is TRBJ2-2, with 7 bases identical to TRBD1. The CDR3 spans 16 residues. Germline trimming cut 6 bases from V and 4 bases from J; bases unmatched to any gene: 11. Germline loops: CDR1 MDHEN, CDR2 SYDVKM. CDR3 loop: CASSLYRGQATGELFF. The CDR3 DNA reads TGTGCCAGCAGCCTTTACAGGGGACAAGCCACCGGGGAGCTGTTTTTT. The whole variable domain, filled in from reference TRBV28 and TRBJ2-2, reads DVKVTQSSRYLVKRTGEKVFLECVQDMDHENMFWYRQDPGLGLRLIYFSYDVKMKEKGDIPEGYSVSREKKERFSLILESASTNQTSMYLCASSLYRGQATGELFFGEGSRLTVL.

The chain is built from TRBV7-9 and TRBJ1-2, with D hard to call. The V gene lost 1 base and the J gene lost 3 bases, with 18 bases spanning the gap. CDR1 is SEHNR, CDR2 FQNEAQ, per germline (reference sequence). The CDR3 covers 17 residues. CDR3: CASSLGASAHLDYGYTF. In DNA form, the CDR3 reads TGTGCCAGCAGCTTAGGGGCGTCGGCCCATTTGGACTATGGCTACACCTTC.

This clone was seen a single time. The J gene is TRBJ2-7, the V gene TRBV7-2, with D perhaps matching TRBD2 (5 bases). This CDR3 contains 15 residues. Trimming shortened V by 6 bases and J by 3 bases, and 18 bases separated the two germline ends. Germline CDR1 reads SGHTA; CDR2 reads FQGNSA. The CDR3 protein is CASRPAAGSFYEQYF. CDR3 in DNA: TGTGCCAGCAGACCAGCGGCGGGCTCCTTCTACGAGCAGTACTTC.

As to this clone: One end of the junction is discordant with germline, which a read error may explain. The CDR3 region has the DNA TGTGCTAGCAGCTTGAAACAGGGGGGCGGCAATCAGCCCCAGCATTTT. It is translated as CASSLKQGGGNQPQHF. V and J are TRBV7-7 and TRBJ1-5, with 8 bases matching TRBD1. CDR3 length: 16 amino acids. CDR1 SSHAT and CDR2 FNYEAQ come from the germline V gene (reference sequence). Supplemented by reference TRBV7-7 and TRBJ1-5, the full variable domain reads GAGVSQSPRYKVTKRGQDVTLRCDPISSHATLYWYQQALGQGPEFLTYFNYEAQPDKSGLPSDRFSAERPEGSISTLTIQRTEQRDSAMYRCASSLKQGGGNQPQHFGDGTRLSIL.

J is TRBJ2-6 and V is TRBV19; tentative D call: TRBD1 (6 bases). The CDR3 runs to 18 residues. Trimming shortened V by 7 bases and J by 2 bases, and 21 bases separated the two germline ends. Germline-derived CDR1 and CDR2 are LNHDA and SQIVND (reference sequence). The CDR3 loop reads CASKPTGRPGAGANVLTF. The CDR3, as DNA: TGTGCCAGTAAACCCACCGGACGACCAGGGGCTGGGGCCAACGTCCTGACTTTC.

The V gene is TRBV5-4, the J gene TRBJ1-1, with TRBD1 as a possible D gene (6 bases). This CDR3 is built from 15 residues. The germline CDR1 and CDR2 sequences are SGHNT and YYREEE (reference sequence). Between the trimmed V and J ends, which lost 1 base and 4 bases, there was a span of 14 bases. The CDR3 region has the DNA TGTGCCAGCAGCTTGCGGGGGGGCGCGGGCACTGAAGCTTTCTTT. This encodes CASSLRGGAGTEAFF.

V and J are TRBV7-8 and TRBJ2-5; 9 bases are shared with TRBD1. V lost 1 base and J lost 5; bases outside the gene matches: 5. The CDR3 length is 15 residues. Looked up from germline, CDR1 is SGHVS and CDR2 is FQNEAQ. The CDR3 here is CASSLGTGGGETQYF. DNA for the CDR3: TGTGCCAGCAGCTTAGGCACAGGGGGCGGGGAGACCCAGTACTTC.

The CDR3 nucleotides are TGTGCCTGGAGCGTAACTAATTTTGGCTACACCTTC. Translated, it gives CAWSVTNFGYTF. This chain uses TRBV30 with TRBJ1-2; D not certain. Germline CDR1 reads GTSNPN; CDR2 reads SVGIG (reference sequence). The germline V and J ends were trimmed by 3 bases and 7 bases, with 12 bases remaining between them. The CDR3 is 12 residues long.

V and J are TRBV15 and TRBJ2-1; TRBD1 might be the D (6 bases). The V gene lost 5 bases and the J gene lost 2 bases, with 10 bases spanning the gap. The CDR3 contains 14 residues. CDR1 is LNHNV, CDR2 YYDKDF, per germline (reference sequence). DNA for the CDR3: TGTGCCACCAGCGTTGAGGGGGCCTACAATGAGCAGTTCTTC. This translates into CATSVEGAYNEQFF. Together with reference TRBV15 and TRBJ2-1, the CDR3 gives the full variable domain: DAMVIQNPRYQVTQFGKPVTLSCSQTLNHNVMYWYQQKSSQAPKLLFHYYDKDFNNEADTPDNFQSRRPNTSFCFLDIRSPGLGDTAMYLCATSVEGAYNEQFFGPGTRLTVL.

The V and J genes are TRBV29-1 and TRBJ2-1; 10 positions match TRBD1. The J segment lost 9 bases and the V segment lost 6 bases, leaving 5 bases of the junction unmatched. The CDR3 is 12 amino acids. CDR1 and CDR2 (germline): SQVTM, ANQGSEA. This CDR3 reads CSVGTGDVEQFF. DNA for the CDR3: TGCAGCGTAGGGACAGGGGATGTTGAGCAGTTCTTC.

The CDR3 DNA follows: TGTGCCAGCAGCTTATCCAGATACACCTACGAGCAGTACTTC. It codes for CASSLSRYTYEQYF. This chain uses TRBV11-2 with TRBJ2-7; D unresolved. In germline, CDR1 is SGHAT, CDR2 FQNNGV. Trimming left V 2 bases short and J 2 bases short, with 10 bases between. The length of the CDR3 is 14 residues.

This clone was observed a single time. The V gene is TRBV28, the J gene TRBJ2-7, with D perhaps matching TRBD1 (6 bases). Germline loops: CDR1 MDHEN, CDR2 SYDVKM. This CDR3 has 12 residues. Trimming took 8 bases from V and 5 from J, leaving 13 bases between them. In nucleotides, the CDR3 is TGTGCCAGCCAAGGACAGCGCCACGAGCAGTACTTC. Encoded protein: CASQGQRHEQYF.

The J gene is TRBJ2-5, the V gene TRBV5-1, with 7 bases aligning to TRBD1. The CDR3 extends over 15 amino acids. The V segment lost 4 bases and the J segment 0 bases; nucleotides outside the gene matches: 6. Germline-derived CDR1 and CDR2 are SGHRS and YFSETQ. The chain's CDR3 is CASSVSQGYQETQYF. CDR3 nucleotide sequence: TGCGCCAGCAGCGTATCACAGGGGTACCAAGAGACCCAGTACTTC.

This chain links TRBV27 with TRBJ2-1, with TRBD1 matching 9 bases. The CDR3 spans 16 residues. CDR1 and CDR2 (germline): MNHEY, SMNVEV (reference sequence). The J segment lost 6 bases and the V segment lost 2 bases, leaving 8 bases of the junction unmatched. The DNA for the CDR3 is TGTGCCAGCAGTTTAGTTTGGACAGGGGTGGGCAATGAGCAGTTCTTC. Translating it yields CASSLVWTGVGNEQFF.

DNA for the CDR3: TGTGCCTGGGCTCAGGGGAATTATGGCTACACCTTC. Translation gives CAWAQGNYGYTF. The chain carries TRBV30 and TRBJ1-2, with a possible D match to TRBD1 (6 bases). Germline V CDR1 and CDR2: GTSNPN, SVGIG (reference sequence). V lost 5 bases and J lost 5, with 12 bases in between. This CDR3 contains 12 residues.

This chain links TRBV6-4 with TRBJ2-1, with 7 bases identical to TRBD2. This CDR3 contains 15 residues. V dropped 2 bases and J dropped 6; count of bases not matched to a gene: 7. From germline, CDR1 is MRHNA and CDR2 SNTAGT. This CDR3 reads CASSDGSGGSNEQFF. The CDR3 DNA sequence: TGTGCCAGCAGTGACGGTTCGGGAGGTAGCAATGAGCAGTTCTTC.

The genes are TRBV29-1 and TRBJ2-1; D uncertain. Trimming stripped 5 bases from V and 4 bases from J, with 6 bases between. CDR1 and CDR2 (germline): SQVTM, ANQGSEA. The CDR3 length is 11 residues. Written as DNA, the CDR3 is TGCAGCGTTCCCAGGTACAATGAGCAGTTCTTC. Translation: CSVPRYNEQFF.

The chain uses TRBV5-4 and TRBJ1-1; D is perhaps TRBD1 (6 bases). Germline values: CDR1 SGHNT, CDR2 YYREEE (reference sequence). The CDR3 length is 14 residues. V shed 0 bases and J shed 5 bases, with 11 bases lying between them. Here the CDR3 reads CASSLVSGATEAFF. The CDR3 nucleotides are TGTGCCAGCAGCTTGGTGTCAGGGGCGACTGAAGCTTTCTTT.

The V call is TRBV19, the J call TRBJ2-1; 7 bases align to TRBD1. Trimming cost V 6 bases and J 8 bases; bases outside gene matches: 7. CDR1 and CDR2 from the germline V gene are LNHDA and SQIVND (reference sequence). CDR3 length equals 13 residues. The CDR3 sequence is CASRPRDRYEQFF. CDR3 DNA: TGTGCCAGTAGACCCCGGGACAGATATGAGCAGTTCTTC.

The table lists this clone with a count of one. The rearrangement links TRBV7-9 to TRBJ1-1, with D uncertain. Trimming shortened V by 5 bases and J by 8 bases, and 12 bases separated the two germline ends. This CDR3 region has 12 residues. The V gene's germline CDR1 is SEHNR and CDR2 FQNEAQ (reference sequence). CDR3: CASSLNLREAFF. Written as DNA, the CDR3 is TGTGCCAGCAGCCTGAACTTGAGAGAAGCTTTCTTT.

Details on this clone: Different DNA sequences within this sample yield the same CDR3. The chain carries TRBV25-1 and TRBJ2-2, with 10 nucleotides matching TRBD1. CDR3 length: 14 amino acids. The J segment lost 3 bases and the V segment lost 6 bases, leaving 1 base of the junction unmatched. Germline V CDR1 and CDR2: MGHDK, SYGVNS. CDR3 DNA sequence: TGTGCCAGCAGCGGACAGGGGGACACCGGGGAGCTGTTTTTT. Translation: CASSGQGDTGELFF. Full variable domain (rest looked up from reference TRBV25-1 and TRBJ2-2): EADIYQTPRYLVIGTGKKITLECSQTMGHDKMYWYQQDPGMELHLIHYSYGVNSTEKGDLSSESTVSRIRTEHFPLTLESARPSHTSQYLCASSGQGDTGELFFGEGSRLTVL.

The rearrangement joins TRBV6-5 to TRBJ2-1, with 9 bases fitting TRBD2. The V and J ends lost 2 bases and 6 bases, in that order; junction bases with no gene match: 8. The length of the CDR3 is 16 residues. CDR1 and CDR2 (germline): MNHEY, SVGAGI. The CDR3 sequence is CASSYQAGGPGNEQFF. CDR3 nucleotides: TGTGCCAGCAGTTACCAGGCGGGAGGGCCGGGCAATGAGCAGTTCTTC.

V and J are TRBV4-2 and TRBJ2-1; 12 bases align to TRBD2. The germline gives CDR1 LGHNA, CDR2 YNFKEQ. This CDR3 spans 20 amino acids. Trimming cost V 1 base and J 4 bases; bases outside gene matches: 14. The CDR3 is CASSQALAGGPLGFYNEQFF. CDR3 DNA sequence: TGTGCCAGCAGCCAAGCTCTAGCGGGGGGGCCTCTGGGGTTTTACAATGAGCAGTTCTTC.

The CDR3 here is CAWSAAGDSYNSPLHF. For the CDR3, the DNA is TGTGCCTGGAGTGCCGCCGGGGACTCCTATAATTCACCCCTCCACTTT. The rearrangement uses TRBV30 and TRBJ1-6; D unclear. Trimming removed 1 base at V and 0 bases at J, with 10 bases between. Per germline, CDR1 GTSNPN and CDR2 SVGIG (reference sequence). This CDR3 comprises 16 residues.